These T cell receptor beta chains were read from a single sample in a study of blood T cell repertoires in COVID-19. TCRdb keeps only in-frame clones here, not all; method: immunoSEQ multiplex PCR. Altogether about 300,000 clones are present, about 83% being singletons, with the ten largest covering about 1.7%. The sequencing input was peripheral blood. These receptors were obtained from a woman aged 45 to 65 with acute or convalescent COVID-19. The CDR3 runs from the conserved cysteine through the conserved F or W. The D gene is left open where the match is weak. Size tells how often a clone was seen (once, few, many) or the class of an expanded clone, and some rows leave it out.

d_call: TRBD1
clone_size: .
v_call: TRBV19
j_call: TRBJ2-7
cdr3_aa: CASSMWQGALNEQYF
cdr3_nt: TGTGCCAGTAGTATGTGGCAGGGGGCGCTCAACGAGCAGTACTTC

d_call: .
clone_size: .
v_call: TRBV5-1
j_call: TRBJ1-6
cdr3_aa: CASRAGTASNSPLHF
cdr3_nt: TGCGCCAGCAGGGCTGGGACTGCGTCCAATTCACCCCTCCACTTT

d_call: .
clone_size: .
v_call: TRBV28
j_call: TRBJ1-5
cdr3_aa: CASSIRGRDSNQPQHF
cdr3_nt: TGTGCCAGCAGTATCAGGGGTAGGGATAGCAATCAGCCCCAGCATTTT

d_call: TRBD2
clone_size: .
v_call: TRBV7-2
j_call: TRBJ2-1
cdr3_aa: CASSLTSGPIHEQFF
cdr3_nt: TGTGCCAGCAGCCTAACTAGCGGCCCGATTCATGAGCAGTTCTTC

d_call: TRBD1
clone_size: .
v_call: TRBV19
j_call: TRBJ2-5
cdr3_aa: CASSIIPGGTQYF
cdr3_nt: TGTGCCAGTAGTATAATCCCAGGGGGGACCCAGTACTTC

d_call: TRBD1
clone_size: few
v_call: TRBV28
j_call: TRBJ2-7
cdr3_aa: CASTSGTGNEQYF
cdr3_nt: TGTGCCAGCACATCAGGGACAGGGAACGAGCAGTACTTC

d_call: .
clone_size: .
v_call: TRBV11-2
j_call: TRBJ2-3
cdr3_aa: CASSIGLNTQYF
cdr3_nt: TGTGCCAGCAGCATCGGACTAAATACGCAGTATTTT

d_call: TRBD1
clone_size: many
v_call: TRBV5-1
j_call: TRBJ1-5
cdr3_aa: CASRIGTAQNQPQHF
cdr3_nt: TGCGCCAGCAGAATCGGGACAGCCCAAAATCAGCCCCAGCATTTT

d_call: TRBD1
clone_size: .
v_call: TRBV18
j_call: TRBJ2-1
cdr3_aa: CASSLRTGGNEQFF
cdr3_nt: TGTGCCAGCTCACTGAGGACAGGGGGCAATGAGCAGTTCTTC

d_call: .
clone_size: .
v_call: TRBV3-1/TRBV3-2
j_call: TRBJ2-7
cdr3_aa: CASSRGFAYEQYF
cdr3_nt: TGTGCCAGCAGCCGAGGGTTCGCCTACGAGCAGTACTTC

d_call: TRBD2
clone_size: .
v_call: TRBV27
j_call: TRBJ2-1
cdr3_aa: CASSAGLAGATYNEQFF
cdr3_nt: TGTGCCAGCAGTGCCGGACTAGCGGGAGCGACATACAATGAGCAGTTCTTC

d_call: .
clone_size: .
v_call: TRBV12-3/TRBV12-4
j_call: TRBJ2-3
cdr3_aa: CASTPGGTDTQYF
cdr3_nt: TGTGCCAGCACCCCAGGGGGCACAGATACGCAGTATTTT

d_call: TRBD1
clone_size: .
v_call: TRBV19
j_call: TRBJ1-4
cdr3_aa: CASSRTGGFGKLFF
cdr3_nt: TGTGCCAGTAGCCGGACAGGGGGCTTCGGAAAACTGTTTTTT

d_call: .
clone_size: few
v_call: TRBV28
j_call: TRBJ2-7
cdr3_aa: CASSPLYEQYF
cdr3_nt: TGTGCCAGCAGCCCACTCTACGAGCAGTACTTC

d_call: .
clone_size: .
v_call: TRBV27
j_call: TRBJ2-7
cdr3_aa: CASSFFRGYEQYF
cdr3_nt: TGTGCCAGCAGTTTTTTTCGAGGATACGAGCAGTACTTC

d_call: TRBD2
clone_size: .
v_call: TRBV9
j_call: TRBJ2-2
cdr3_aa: CASSAGLAPITGELFF
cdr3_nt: TGTGCCAGCAGCGCCGGACTAGCGCCTATTACCGGGGAGCTGTTTTTT

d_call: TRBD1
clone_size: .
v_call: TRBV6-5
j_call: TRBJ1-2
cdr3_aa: CASSYDRDYGYTF
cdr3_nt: TGTGCCAGCAGTTATGACAGGGACTATGGCTACACCTTC

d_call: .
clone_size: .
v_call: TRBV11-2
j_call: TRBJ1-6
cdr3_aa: CASSHSYYNSPLHF
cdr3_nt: TGTGCCAGCAGCCACTCATACTATAATTCACCCCTCCACTTT

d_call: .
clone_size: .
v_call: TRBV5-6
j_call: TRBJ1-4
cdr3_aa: CASSLAGSGKLFF
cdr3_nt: TGTGCCAGCAGCCTGGCGGGATCGGGAAAACTGTTTTTT

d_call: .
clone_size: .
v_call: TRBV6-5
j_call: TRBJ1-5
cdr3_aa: CASSYFPGQPQHF
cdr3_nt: TGTGCCAGCAGTTACTTCCCGGGTCAGCCCCAGCATTTT

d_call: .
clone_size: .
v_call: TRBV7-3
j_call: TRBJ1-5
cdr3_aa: CASSQGGGRQPQHF
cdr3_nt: TGTGCCAGCAGCCAGGGAGGAGGGAGACAGCCCCAGCATTTT

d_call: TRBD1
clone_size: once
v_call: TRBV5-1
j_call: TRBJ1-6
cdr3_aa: CASTTGQGGSPLHF
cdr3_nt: TGCGCCAGCACCACGGGACAGGGGGGCTCACCCCTCCACTTT

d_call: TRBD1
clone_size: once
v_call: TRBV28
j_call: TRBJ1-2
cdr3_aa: CASSPFLGQVNYGYTF
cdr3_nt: TGTGCCAGCAGTCCGTTCCTCGGACAGGTGAACTATGGCTACACCTTC

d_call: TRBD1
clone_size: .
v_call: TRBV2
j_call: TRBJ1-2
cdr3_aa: CASSGQGAGGYTF
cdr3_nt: TGTGCCAGCAGTGGACAGGGGGCGGGTGGCTACACCTTC

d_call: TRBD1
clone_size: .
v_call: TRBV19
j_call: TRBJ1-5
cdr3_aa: CASSIDGTGGGNQPQHF
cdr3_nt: TGTGCCAGTAGTATAGACGGGACAGGGGGCGGCAATCAGCCCCAGCATTTT

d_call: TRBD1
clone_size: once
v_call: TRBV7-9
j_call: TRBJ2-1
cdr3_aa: CASSARTGYGNEQFF
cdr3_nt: TGTGCCAGCAGCGCACGGACAGGGTATGGCAATGAGCAGTTCTTC

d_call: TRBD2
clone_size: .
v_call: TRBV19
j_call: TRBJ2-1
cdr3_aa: CASSIGTSGYNEQFF
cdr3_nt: TGTGCCAGTAGTATAGGGACTAGCGGTTACAATGAGCAGTTCTTC

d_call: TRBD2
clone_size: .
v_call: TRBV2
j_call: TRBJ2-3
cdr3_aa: CASSEERGTDTQYF
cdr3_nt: TGTGCCAGCAGTGAGGAGCGGGGTACAGATACGCAGTATTTT

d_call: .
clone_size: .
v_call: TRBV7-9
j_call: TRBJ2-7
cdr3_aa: CASSADTYEQYF
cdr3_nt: TGTGCCAGCAGCGCGGACACCTACGAGCAGTACTTC

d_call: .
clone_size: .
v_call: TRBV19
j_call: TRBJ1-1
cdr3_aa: CASSTQDGTEAFF
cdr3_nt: TGTGCCAGTAGTACGCAGGATGGCACTGAAGCTTTCTTT

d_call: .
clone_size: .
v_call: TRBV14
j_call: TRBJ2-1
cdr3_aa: CASSLWRASYNEQFF
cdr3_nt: TGTGCCAGCAGCCTTTGGCGGGCTAGCTACAATGAGCAGTTCTTC

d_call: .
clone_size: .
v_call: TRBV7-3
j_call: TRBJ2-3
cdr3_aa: CASSGGGDTQYF
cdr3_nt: TGTGCCAGCAGCGGGGGCGGGGATACGCAGTATTTT

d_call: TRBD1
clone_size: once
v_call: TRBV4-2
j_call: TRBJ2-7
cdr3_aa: CASSQDWDRAAYEQYF
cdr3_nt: TGTGCCAGCAGCCAAGATTGGGACAGGGCTGCCTACGAGCAGTACTTC

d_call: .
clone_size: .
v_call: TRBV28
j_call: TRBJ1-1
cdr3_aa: CASSTLRGSETEAFF
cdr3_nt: TGTGCCAGCAGTACCCTACGGGGATCGGAGACTGAAGCTTTCTTT

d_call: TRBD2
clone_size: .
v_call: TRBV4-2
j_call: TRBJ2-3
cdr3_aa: CASSRWGAGTSVLDLTDTQYF
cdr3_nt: TGTGCCAGCAGCCGCTGGGGGGCCGGGACTAGCGTGTTGGATCTAACAGATACGCAGTATTTT

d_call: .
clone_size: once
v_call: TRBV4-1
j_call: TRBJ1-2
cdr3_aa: CASSLRGAAGGYTF
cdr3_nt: TGCGCCAGCAGCTTACGTGGGGCCGCCGGCGGCTACACCTTC

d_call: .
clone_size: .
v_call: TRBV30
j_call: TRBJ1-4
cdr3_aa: CACNSFNEKLFF
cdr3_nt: TGTGCCTGTAACAGTTTTAATGAAAAACTGTTTTTT

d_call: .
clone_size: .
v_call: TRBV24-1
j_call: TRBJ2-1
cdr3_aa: CATSDQGFTYNEQFF
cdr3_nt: TGTGCCACCAGTGACCAGGGTTTCACCTACAATGAGCAGTTCTTC

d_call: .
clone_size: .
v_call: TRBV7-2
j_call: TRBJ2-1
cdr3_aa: CASSLVVRVADNEQFF
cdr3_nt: TGTGCCAGCAGCTTAGTCGTCAGGGTAGCCGACAATGAGCAGTTCTTC

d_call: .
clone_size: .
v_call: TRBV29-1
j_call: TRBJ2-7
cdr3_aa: CSAGGAGEYEQYF
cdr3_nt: TGCAGCGCAGGTGGCGCAGGGGAATACGAGCAGTACTTC

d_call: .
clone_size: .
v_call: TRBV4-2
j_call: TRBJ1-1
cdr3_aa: CASSQVGDNTEAFF
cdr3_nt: TGTGCCAGCAGCCAAGTGGGCGATAACACTGAAGCTTTCTTT

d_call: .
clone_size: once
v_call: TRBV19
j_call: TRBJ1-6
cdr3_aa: CASSVPARIYNSPLHF
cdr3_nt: TGTGCCAGTAGTGTCCCCGCGCGGATCTATAATTCACCCCTCCACTTT

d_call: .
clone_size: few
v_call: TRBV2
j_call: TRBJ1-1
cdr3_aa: CASSGQRNTEAFF
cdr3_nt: TGTGCCAGCAGTGGACAGAGGAACACTGAAGCTTTCTTT

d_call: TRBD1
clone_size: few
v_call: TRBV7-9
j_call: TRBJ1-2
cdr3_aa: CASSLNGGRGYNGYTF
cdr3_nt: TGTGCCAGCAGCTTAAACGGGGGCAGGGGGTACAATGGCTACACCTTC

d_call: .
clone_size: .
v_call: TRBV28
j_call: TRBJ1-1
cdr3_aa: CASRGRNTEAFF
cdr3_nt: TGTGCCAGCAGGGGGCGGAACACTGAAGCTTTCTTT

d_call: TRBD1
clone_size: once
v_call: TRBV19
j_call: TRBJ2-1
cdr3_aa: CASTGQGLYNEQFF
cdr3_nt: TGTGCCAGTACGGGACAGGGGTTATACAATGAGCAGTTCTTC

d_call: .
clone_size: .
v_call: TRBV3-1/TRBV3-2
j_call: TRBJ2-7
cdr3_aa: CASSQVTYEQYF
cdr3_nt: TGTGCCAGCAGCCAAGTTACCTACGAGCAGTACTTC

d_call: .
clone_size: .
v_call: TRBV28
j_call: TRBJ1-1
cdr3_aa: CASSLPRLTEAFF
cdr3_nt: TGTGCCAGCAGTTTACCGCGGCTAACTGAAGCTTTCTTT

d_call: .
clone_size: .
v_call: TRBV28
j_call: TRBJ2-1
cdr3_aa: CASSLRPSPNEQFF
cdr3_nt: TGTGCCAGCAGTTTACGGCCTAGTCCCAATGAGCAGTTCTTC

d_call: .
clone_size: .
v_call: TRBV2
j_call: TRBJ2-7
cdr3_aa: CASSGGLVYEQYF
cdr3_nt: TGTGCCAGCAGCGGTGGACTCGTCTACGAGCAGTACTTC

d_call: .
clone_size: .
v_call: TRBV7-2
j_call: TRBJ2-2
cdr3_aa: CASSLDPDTGELFF
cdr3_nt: TGTGCCAGCAGCTTAGACCCGGACACCGGGGAGCTGTTTTTT

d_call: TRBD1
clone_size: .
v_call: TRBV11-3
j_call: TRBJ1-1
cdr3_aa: CASSRTGSDTEAFF
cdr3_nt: TGTGCCAGCAGTCGGACAGGGTCCGACACTGAAGCTTTCTTT

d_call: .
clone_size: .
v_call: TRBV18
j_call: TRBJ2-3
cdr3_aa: CASSPNLSPSTDTQYF
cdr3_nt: TGTGCCAGCTCACCAAATTTATCTCCTAGCACAGATACGCAGTATTTT

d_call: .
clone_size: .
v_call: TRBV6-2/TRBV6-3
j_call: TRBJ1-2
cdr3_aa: CASSLSSRDYGYTF
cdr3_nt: TGTGCCAGCAGCCTGTCGTCCAGGGACTATGGCTACACCTTC

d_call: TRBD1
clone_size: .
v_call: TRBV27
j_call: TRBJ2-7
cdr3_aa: CASSPGTGGNRYF
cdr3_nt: TGTGCCAGCAGTCCGGGGACAGGCGGCAACAGGTACTTC

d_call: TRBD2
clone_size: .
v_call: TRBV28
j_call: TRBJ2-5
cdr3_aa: CASSRSAGGWETQYF
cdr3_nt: TGTGCCAGCAGTCGTTCAGCGGGAGGCTGGGAGACCCAGTACTTC

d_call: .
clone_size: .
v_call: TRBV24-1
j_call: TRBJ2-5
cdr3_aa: CATSEPSGQTGGETQYF
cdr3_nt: TGTGCCACCAGTGAACCTTCCGGACAGACTGGGGGAGAGACCCAGTACTTC

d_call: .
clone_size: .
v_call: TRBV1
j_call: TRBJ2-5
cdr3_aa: CTSSQGSEQETQYF
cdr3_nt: TGCACCAGCAGCCAAGGGTCAGAACAAGAGACCCAGTACTTC

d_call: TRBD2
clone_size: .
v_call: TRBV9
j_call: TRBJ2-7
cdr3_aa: CASSSRTSPYEQYF
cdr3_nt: TGTGCCAGCAGCAGCAGGACTAGCCCCTACGAGCAGTACTTC